This T cell receptor beta chain was recorded in a study of shared clonotypes between healthy human individuals. Study summary: Each donor contributed plates that comprised three CD4 naive, three CD4 memory, two CD8 naive and one CD8 memory.

Every subset had its genomic DNA shared out evenly among several immunoSEQ plates. Generated by immunoSEQ multiplex PCR, the TCRdb table keeps only in-frame clones and is missing some. The table includes some 2.4 million clones, roughly 93% detected once. As concerns this clone: Its antigen remains unidentified.

The CDR3 runs 16 residues. After removal of 5 bases from V and 8 bases from J, the junction contained 13 bases not matched to a gene. Germline V gene data show CDR1 as SGHTA and CDR2 as FQGNSA. Study observations and caveats: Tissues were not sampled, only blood, and their repertoires likely differ. Sharing across a few donors was seen in 4.5% to 5.5% of naive CD4 clonotypes.

Input material: naive CD4+ T cells from PBMCs. Subset reported: CD45RA+ positively selected. The genes are TRBV7-2 and TRBJ1-2, with 11 bases identical to TRBD1. This TCR came from a young man in good health. Some clones in this sample may be carry-over from other donors' samples. The CDR3 DNA reads TGTGCCAGCAGCCCGGACAGGGGGCGAGTTTCTCGGGGCTACACCTTC. Translation: CASSPDRGRVSRGYTF.